The 14 T cell receptor beta chains below come from one sample, sequenced in a study of early T cells in non-severe SARS-CoV-2 infection. TCRdb itself ran the 5' RACE reads through MiXCR, one entry per CDR3 protein. Here the sample spans 90,000 to 130,000 distinct CDR3 sequences, over 9.5% being singletons. Sequenced material: whole blood, taken at baseline. The origin of the receptors is an adult who was a healthcare worker with PCR-confirmed SARS-CoV-2 infection or an uninfected control (not recorded which).

In its sample, this clonotype was seen a few times. The rearrangement links TRBV5-8 to TRBJ1-4, with TRBD1 matching 9 bases. The CDR3 consists of 15 residues. The V segment lost 0 bases and the J segment 8 bases; nucleotides outside the gene matches: 5. CDR1 SGHTS and CDR2 YDEGEE come from the germline V gene. The CDR3 coding sequence is TGTGCCAGCAGCTTGGGGGACAGGGTACGGGAAAAACTGTTTTTT. Amino acids: CASSLGDRVREKLFF.

This sequence joins TRBV12-3 or TRBV12-4 and TRBJ1-1; D gene uncertain. Deletions cut 4 bases from V and 10 bases from J, with 13 bases between. CDR3 length: 12 amino acids. CDR3 protein: CASSSTPLGAFF. In DNA form, the CDR3 reads TGTGCCAGCAGTTCCACACCTCTGGGAGCTTTCTTT.

The sample holds a few counts of this clonotype. The chain joins TRBV11-3 to TRBJ2-2; 8 bases align to TRBD2. V lost 6 bases and J lost 4; bases outside the gene matches: 4. Germline CDR1 SGHNT, CDR2 YENEEA. The CDR3 runs to 14 residues. The CDR3 DNA sequence: TGTGCCAGCAGAACGGGACTAGGCACCGGGGAGCTGTTTTTT. This translates into CASRTGLGTGELFF.

This clonotype was seen a handful of times. The genes are TRBV6-5 and TRBJ1-1; the D gene is possibly TRBD1 (5 bases). V lost 0 bases and J lost 3, with 14 bases in between. The CDR3 contains 16 residues. Germline-derived CDR1 and CDR2 are MNHEY and SVGAGI. In DNA form, the CDR3 reads TGTGCCAGCAGTTACTCGGGGGTCAGGGACGACACTGAAGCTTTCTTT. The encoded protein is CASSYSGVRDDTEAFF.

This chain links TRBV27 with TRBJ2-1; 10 bases match TRBD2. The junction had 13 bases not matched to a gene; V was cut back by 6 bases and J by 8 bases. Per germline, CDR1 MNHEY and CDR2 SMNVEV (reference sequence). The CDR3 extends over 16 amino acids. CDR3 DNA sequence: TGTGCCAGCAGGTCTTTAGCGGGAGGAAGGGGCGATGAGCAGTTCTTC. Protein: CASRSLAGGRGDEQFF.

The V and J genes are TRBV6-1 and TRBJ1-1; D ambiguous. V was cut by 5 bases and J by 1 base, with 14 bases left in between. The CDR3 covers 15 residues. The V gene's germline CDR1 is MNHNS and CDR2 SASEGT. The CDR3, as DNA: TGTGCCAGCAGTCATCTGGGGATCGAGAACACTGAAGCTTTCTTT. This encodes CASSHLGIENTEAFF.

This clonotype was counted ten times or more. The J gene is TRBJ1-1, the V gene TRBV10-3, with 9 nucleotides matching TRBD1. After removal of 7 bases from V and 3 bases from J, the junction contained 9 bases not matched to a gene. Germline assignment: CDR1 ENHRY and CDR2 SYGVKD. There are 15 residues in the CDR3. CDR3 coding DNA: TGTGCCATCACCCGAAGGGGACAGGGAGACACTGAAGCTTTCTTT. Its translation: CAITRRGQGDTEAFF.

The chain has TRBV7-2 and TRBJ2-5; D gene uncertain. The germline gives CDR1 SGHTA, CDR2 FQGNSA. V lost 1 base, J lost 3 bases, and 9 bases lay in between. The length of the CDR3 is 14 residues. CDR3: CASSLEAREETQYF. CDR3 nucleotides: TGTGCCAGCAGCTTAGAGGCCAGAGAAGAGACCCAGTACTTC.

The rearrangement joins TRBV2 to TRBJ2-5; 11 bases align to TRBD1. The CDR3 runs 16 residues. V trimming: 6 bases; J trimming: 1 base; junction bases outside the gene matches: 7. Germline V lookup: CDR1 SNHLY, CDR2 FYNNEI. Written as DNA, the CDR3 is TGTGCCAGCAGCCTCGGACAGGGGGCTTTCCAAGAGACCCAGTACTTC. Protein product: CASSLGQGAFQETQYF.

This clonotype came up a few times. The chain employs TRBV12-3 or TRBV12-4 and TRBJ1-5, with D maybe TRBD1 (5 bases). Trimming shortened V by 2 bases and J by 2 bases, and 13 bases separated the two germline ends. The CDR3 totals 16 residues. CDR3 residues: CASSLPGRRRNQPQHF. CDR3 nucleotide sequence: TGTGCCAGCAGTTTACCGGGGCGAAGGCGCAATCAGCCCCAGCATTTT.

This clonotype was observed at least ten times. The chain is built from TRBV20-1 and TRBJ1-5, with no clear D. The CDR3 loop spans 13 amino acids. Trimming removed 4 bases from V and 2 bases from J, with 9 bases in between. Germline V gene sequence: CDR1 DFQATT, CDR2 SNEGSKA (reference sequence). The CDR3 region has the DNA TGCAGTGCTAAACCCCGAGGCAATCAGCCCCAGCATTTT. It codes for CSAKPRGNQPQHF.

This clonotype showed up many times. The CDR3 nucleotides are TGTGCCAGCAGTCCTCGACTAGACAATGAGCAGTTCTTC. This translates into CASSPRLDNEQFF. The genes are TRBV6-5 and TRBJ2-1; possibly TRBD2 for D (6 bases). V dropped 5 bases and J dropped 5 bases, with 10 bases sitting between them. The CDR3 runs to 13 residues. Germline values: CDR1 MNHEY, CDR2 SVGAGI.

There are a few counts of this clonotype. The chain is built from TRBV19 and TRBJ1-2; no firm D call. Trimming shortened V by 4 bases and J by 0 bases, and 12 bases separated the two germline ends. Germline CDR1 is LNHDA and CDR2 is SQIVND (reference sequence). The CDR3 has 15 residues. The CDR3 region is CASSTGPRPNYGYTF. In nucleotides, the CDR3 is TGTGCCAGTAGTACCGGACCGAGACCTAACTATGGCTACACCTTC. The full variable domain, rest sourced from reference TRBV19 and TRBJ1-2, is DGGITQSPKYLFRKEGQNVTLSCEQNLNHDAMYWYRQDPGQGLRLIYYSQIVNDFQKGDIAEGYSVSREKKESFPLTVTSAQKNPTAFYLCASSTGPRPNYGYTFGSGTRLTVV.

This clonotype appeared a few times. V is TRBV24-1 and J is TRBJ2-2; D unclear. CDR1 and CDR2 (germline): KGHDR, SFDVKD. The V and J ends lost 4 bases and 6 bases respectively, with 8 bases between them. CDR3 size: 13 residues. The CDR3 DNA reads as TGTGCCACCAGTGAATCCTACCCCGGGGAGCTGTTTTTT. Protein product: CATSESYPGELFF.